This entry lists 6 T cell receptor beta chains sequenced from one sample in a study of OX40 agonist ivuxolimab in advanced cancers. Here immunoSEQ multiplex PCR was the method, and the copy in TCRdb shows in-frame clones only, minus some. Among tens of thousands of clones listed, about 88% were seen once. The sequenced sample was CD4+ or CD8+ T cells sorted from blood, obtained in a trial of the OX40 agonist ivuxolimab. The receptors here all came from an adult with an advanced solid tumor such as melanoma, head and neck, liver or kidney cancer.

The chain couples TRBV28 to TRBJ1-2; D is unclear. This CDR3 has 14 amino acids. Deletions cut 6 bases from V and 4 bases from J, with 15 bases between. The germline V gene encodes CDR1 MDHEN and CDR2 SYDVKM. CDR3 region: CASRRTLGSYGYTF. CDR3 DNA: TGTGCCAGCAGGAGAACCCTGGGGTCCTATGGCTACACCTTC.

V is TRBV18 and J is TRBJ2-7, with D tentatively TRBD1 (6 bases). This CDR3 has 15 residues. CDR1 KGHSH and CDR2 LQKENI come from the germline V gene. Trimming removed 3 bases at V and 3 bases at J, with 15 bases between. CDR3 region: CASSPFNRDNYEQYF. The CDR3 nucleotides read TGTGCCAGCTCACCTTTTAACCGGGACAACTACGAGCAGTACTTC. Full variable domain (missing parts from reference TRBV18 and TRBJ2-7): NAGVMQNPRHLVRRRGQEARLRCSPMKGHSHVYWYRQLPEEGLKFMVYLQKENIIDESGMPKERFSAEFPKEGPSILRIQQVVRGDSAAYFCASSPFNRDNYEQYFGPGTRLTVT.

The CDR3, as DNA: TGTGCCAGTAGTTGGGGCGATAGCGGGGGGGCCCCAGATACGCAGTATTTT. Its protein is CASSWGDSGGAPDTQYF. The chain couples TRBV19 to TRBJ2-3; 11 positions agree with TRBD2. CDR1 LNHDA and CDR2 SQIVND come from the germline V gene (reference sequence). The J segment lost 4 bases and the V segment lost 5 bases, leaving 11 bases of the junction unmatched. This CDR3 comprises 17 residues. The variable domain in full, completed from reference TRBV19 and TRBJ2-3, reads DGGITQSPKYLFRKEGQNVTLSCEQNLNHDAMYWYRQDPGQGLRLIYYSQIVNDFQKGDIAEGYSVSREKKESFPLTVTSAQKNPTAFYLCASSWGDSGGAPDTQYFGPGTRLTVL.

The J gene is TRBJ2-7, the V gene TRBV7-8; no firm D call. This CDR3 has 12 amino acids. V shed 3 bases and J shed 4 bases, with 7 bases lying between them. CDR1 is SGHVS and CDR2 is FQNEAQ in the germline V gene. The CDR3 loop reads CASSLERYEQYF. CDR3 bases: TGTGCCAGCAGCTTGGAGAGGTACGAGCAGTACTTC. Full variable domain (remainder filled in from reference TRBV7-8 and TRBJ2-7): GAGVSQSPRYKVAKRGQDVALRCDPISGHVSLFWYQQALGQGPEFLTYFQNEAQLDKSGLPSDRFFAERPEGSVSTLKIQRTQQEDSAVYLCASSLERYEQYFGPGTRLTVT.

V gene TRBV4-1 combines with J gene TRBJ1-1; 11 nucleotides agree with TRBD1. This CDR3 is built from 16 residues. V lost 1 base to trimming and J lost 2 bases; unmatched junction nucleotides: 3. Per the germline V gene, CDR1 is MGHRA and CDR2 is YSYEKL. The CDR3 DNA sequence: TGCGCCAGCAGCCAAGGAGGACAGGGGGCCAACACTGAAGCTTTCTTT. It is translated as CASSQGGQGANTEAFF.

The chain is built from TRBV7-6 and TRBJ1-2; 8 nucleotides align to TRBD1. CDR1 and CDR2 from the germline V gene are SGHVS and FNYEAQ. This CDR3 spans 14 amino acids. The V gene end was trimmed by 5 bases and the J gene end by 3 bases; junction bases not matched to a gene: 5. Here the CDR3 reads CASSPGQGDYGYTF. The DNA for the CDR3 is TGTGCCAGCAGCCCCGGACAGGGCGACTATGGCTACACCTTC.